The 16 T cell receptor beta chains listed next were all sequenced from one sample in a study of identical twins. From the 5' RACE reads, TCRdb called clonotypes with MiXCR, one entry per CDR3 protein. The data show about 720,000 distinct CDR3 sequences, over 8.5% seen once. These data also formed part of another study, on yellow fever vaccine responses in identical twins.

Sequencing used PBMCs. The receptors were sampled from a woman younger than 35 in good health.

The chain is built from TRBV20-1 and TRBJ1-2; D is ambiguous. The CDR3 is 13 amino acids. V lost 0 bases to trimming and J lost 3 bases, with 8 bases between them. CDR1 is DFQATT, CDR2 SNEGSKA, per germline (reference sequence). The CDR3 DNA is TGCAGTGCTAGAGAGAGGGCGGACTATGGCTACACCTTC. Translation gives CSARERADYGYTF.

This clonotype was picked up a small number of times. V and J are TRBV7-2 and TRBJ2-5; 9 nucleotides agree with TRBD2. The CDR3 covers 15 residues. The germline gives CDR1 SGHTA, CDR2 FQGNSA. The V segment lost 5 bases and the J segment 2 bases; nucleotides outside the gene matches: 6. This CDR3 is CASSPAGGFQETQYF. Here the CDR3 DNA reads TGTGCCAGCAGCCCTGCGGGGGGGTTTCAAGAGACCCAGTACTTC.

This clonotype has just a few counts. The chain has TRBV9 and TRBJ2-1; 9 positions agree with TRBD2. Per the germline V gene, CDR1 is SGDLS and CDR2 is YYNGEE. V dropped 7 bases and J dropped 5; count of bases not matched to a gene: 7. CDR3 length: 14 amino acids. DNA for the CDR3: TGTGCCAGCCATAGCGGGGGAGAGGACAATGAGCAGTTCTTC. Translated, it gives CASHSGGEDNEQFF.

In this sample, this clonotype turned up a few times. The chain combines TRBV6-2 or TRBV6-3 with TRBJ2-3; D ambiguous. Trimming shortened V by 1 base and J by 0 bases, and 5 bases separated the two germline ends. The CDR3 runs to 14 residues. The V gene's germline CDR1 is MNHEY and CDR2 SVGEGT. The CDR3 DNA reads as TGTGCCAGCAGTTACTATACTAGCACAGATACGCAGTATTTT. It is translated as CASSYYTSTDTQYF.

The DNA for the CDR3 is TGTGCCAGCTCACCGCAAGTGGAAGAGACCCAGTACTTC. It is translated as CASSPQVEETQYF. The rearrangement joins TRBV18 to TRBJ2-5; D is unresolved. This CDR3 is 13 amino acids long. From germline, CDR1 is KGHSH and CDR2 LQKENI. V dropped 3 bases and J dropped 3 bases, with 8 bases sitting between them.

This clonotype was recorded many times. The V gene is TRBV27, the J gene TRBJ2-3; D gene unclear. V lost 3 bases to trimming and J lost 2 bases, with 6 bases between them. Germline CDR1 reads MNHEY; CDR2 reads SMNVEV (reference sequence). This CDR3 comprises 13 residues. The CDR3 loop reads CASSFTYTDTQYF. DNA for the CDR3: TGTGCCAGCAGTTTTACATACACAGATACGCAGTATTTT.

The V gene is TRBV7-2, the J gene TRBJ2-5; 12 nucleotides agree with TRBD1. Germline V gives CDR1 SGHTA, CDR2 FQGNSA. The CDR3 extends over 17 amino acids. Germline trimming cut 5 bases from V and 7 bases from J; bases unmatched to any gene: 14. CDR3 loop: CASSPNVRDRGRRTQYF. Here the CDR3 DNA reads TGTGCCAGCAGCCCAAACGTCCGGGACAGGGGGCGACGGACCCAGTACTTC.

This clonotype has a handful of counts. V is TRBV6-2 or TRBV6-3 and J is TRBJ2-2; D gene uncertain. CDR1 and CDR2 (germline): MNHEY, SVGEGT. This CDR3 has 14 residues. V lost 8 bases and J 1 base, leaving 11 bases between the germline ends. CDR3 bases: TGTGCCAGCGCCCCCGGCGGGAACACCGGGGAGCTGTTTTTT. As protein: CASAPGGNTGELFF.

This clonotype was observed a few times. V is TRBV29-1 and J is TRBJ1-4, with D possibly matching TRBD1 (6 bases). Germline V gene data show CDR1 as SQVTM and CDR2 as ANQGSEA. The length of the CDR3 is 13 residues. The V gene lost 8 bases and the J gene lost 4 bases, with 14 bases spanning the gap. The CDR3 region has the DNA TGCAGCTTTAAGGACAGCAATAATGAAAAACTGTTTTTT. As protein: CSFKDSNNEKLFF.

The rearrangement links TRBV7-2 to TRBJ1-2, with D perhaps TRBD1 (6 bases). The germline gives CDR1 SGHTA, CDR2 FQGNSA. This CDR3 is built from 13 residues. V was shortened by 5 bases and J by 4 bases, with 11 bases between the two germline ends. The CDR3 bases are TGTGCCAGCAGCGCCGAGACAGGCTATGGCTACACCTTC. This gives the protein CASSAETGYGYTF.

This clonotype was counted ten times or more. The V call is TRBV5-1, the J call TRBJ2-5; D may be TRBD2 (5 bases). The germline V gene has CDR1 SGHRS and CDR2 YFSETQ. The V and J ends lost 4 bases and 4 bases respectively, with 14 bases between them. The CDR3 extends over 14 amino acids. The CDR3 region is CASSQLEVGETQYF. The DNA of the CDR3 is TGCGCCAGCAGCCAATTGGAGGTGGGAGAGACCCAGTACTTC.

The chain joins TRBV29-1 to TRBJ1-1, with 9 bases lining up with TRBD1. The CDR3 length is 11 residues. Germline-derived CDR1 and CDR2 are SQVTM and ANQGSEA. J gave up 4 bases and V 6 bases, and 0 bases lay outside the gene matches. The CDR3 loop is CSVGQGTEAFF. In DNA form, the CDR3 reads TGCAGCGTGGGACAGGGCACTGAAGCTTTCTTT.

This clonotype occurred a few times. V and J are TRBV3-1 and TRBJ2-7; D is possibly TRBD1 (6 bases). Between the trimmed V and J ends, which lost 4 bases and 5 bases, there was a span of 21 bases. Germline values: CDR1 LGHDT, CDR2 YNNKEL (reference sequence). This CDR3 contains 16 residues. The CDR3 region has the DNA TGTGCCAGCAGCCCGACCCAGGGGTACAGAATGGACGAGCAGTACTTC. Amino acid sequence: CASSPTQGYRMDEQYF.

Only a few counts were recorded for this clonotype. This sequence joins TRBV9 and TRBJ2-5; a possible D gene is TRBD1 (6 bases). V lost 4 bases, J lost 7 bases, and 20 bases lay in between. This CDR3 spans 15 amino acids. Germline lookup yields CDR1 SGDLS and CDR2 YYNGEE. Written as DNA, the CDR3 is TGTGCCAGCAGCCCTCCGACAGGTCCTTCCCGGACCCAGTACTTC. Amino acid sequence: CASSPPTGPSRTQYF.

This chain uses TRBV4-3 with TRBJ2-7; 9 bases fit TRBD1. Germline V CDR1 and CDR2: LGHNA, YSLEER. The V segment lost 1 base and the J segment 3 bases; nucleotides outside the gene matches: 7. CDR3 length equals 16 residues. CDR3 nucleotides: TGCGCCAGCAGCCAAGTACACGGGACAGGGTACTACGAGCAGTACTTC. Residues: CASSQVHGTGYYEQYF.

This clonotype was detected a few times. The chain employs TRBV7-9 and TRBJ2-7; the D is unclear. The CDR3 is 14 residues long. Trimming took 3 bases from V and 2 from J, leaving 11 bases between them. Germline V gives CDR1 SEHNR, CDR2 FQNEAQ (reference sequence). The CDR3 DNA sequence: TGTGCCAGCAGCTTTATAGAGCAAACCTACGAGCAGTACTTC. It specifies CASSFIEQTYEQYF. The variable domain in full, completed from reference TRBV7-9 and TRBJ2-7, reads DTGVSQNPRHKITKRGQNVTFRCDPISEHNRLYWYRQTLGQGPEFLTYFQNEAQLEKSRLLSDRFSAERPKGSFSTLEIQRTEQGDSAMYLCASSFIEQTYEQYFGPGTRLTVT.